Described below is a single TCR beta chain sequence and its context. As yet, its antigen is unknown. The data are from a study of STAT3 mutations in large granular lymphocyte leukemia. TCRdb's copy holds only in-frame clones and misses some; the assay was immunoSEQ multiplex PCR. The sample records some 9,100 clones, 92% being singletons. Findings of the study overall: Every T-LGLL patient had at least one immunodominant TCRbeta clonotype.

The sample was peripheral blood mononuclear cells. The clonotype originates from a man aged 60-69 years with T-cell large granular lymphocyte leukemia. Some clones in this sample may be carry-over from other donors' samples.

Written as DNA, the CDR3 is TGCGCCAGCAGTGAGTCGAAAGGGGCCCTGGCCCAGTACTTC. Its translation: CASSESKGALAQYF. The V gene is TRBV10-2, the J gene TRBJ2-5; D is perhaps TRBD1 (5 bases). The V end was cut by 0 bases, the J end by 9 bases, with 14 bases between. The CDR3 has 14 amino acids. Germline CDR1 and CDR2: WSHSY and SAAADI.